Only one count was recorded for the clone carrying this T cell receptor (beta chain). The PCR used 60 Vbeta and 13 Jbeta primers. Only in-frame clones appear in the TCRdb table, and some are missing; sequencing was by immunoSEQ multiplex PCR. The repertoire holds about 160,000 clones, with over 70% as singletons. V shed 4 bases and J 5 bases; nucleotides not matched to a gene: 18. Germline V gives CDR1 SGHVS, CDR2 FNYEAQ. This CDR3 spans 20 amino acids. These data are taken from a study of cytomegalovirus exposure and HLA in healthy donors. This TCR was sampled from a boy aged 2 to 10 in good health and CMV-seronegative. The sample consisted of PBMCs. This chain uses TRBV7-6 with TRBJ2-5; TRBD2 matches 14 bases. The CDR3 sequence is CASSSPYSGTSGRRGETQYF. For the CDR3, the DNA is TGTGCCAGCAGCTCACCATACTCCGGGACTAGCGGGAGAAGGGGTGAGACCCAGTACTTC.